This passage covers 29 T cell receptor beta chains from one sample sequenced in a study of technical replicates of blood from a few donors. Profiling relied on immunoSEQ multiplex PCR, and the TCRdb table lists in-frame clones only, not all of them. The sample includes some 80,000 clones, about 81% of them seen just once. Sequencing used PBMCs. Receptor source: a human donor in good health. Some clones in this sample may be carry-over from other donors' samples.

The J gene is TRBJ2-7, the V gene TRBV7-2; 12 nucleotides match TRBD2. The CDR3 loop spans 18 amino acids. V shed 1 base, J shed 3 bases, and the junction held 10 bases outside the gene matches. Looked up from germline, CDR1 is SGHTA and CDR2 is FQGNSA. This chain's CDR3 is CASSLGWASGRGNYEQYF. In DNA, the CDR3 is TGTGCCAGCAGCTTAGGGTGGGCTAGCGGGAGGGGAAACTACGAGCAGTACTTC.

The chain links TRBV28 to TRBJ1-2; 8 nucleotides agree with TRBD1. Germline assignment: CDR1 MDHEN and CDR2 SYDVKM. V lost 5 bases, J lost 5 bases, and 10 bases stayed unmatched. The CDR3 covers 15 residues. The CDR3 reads CASSISGGRTYGYTF. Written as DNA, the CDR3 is TGTGCCAGCAGTATCTCAGGGGGCAGGACTTATGGCTACACCTTC.

Written as DNA, the CDR3 is TGCAGCGTAGGACACCCGAACACTGAAGCTTTCTTT. Its protein is CSVGHPNTEAFF. The chain links TRBV29-1 to TRBJ1-1; tentative D call: TRBD1 (5 bases). The ends were cut back, 6 bases at V and 1 base at J, with 9 bases in the middle. The CDR3 length is 12 residues. The germline V gene encodes CDR1 SQVTM and CDR2 ANQGSEA.

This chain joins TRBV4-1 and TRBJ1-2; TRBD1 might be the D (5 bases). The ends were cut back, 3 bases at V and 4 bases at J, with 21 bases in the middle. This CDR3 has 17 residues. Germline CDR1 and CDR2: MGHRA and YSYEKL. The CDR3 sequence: CASSHSGSPGVSYGYTF. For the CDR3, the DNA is TGCGCCAGCAGCCATTCAGGGTCCCCTGGCGTTAGCTATGGCTACACCTTC.

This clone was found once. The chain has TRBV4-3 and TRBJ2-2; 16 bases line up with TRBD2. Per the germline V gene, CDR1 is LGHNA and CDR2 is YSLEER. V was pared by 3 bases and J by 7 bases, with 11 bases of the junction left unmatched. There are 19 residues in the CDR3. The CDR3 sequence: CASSHPGTSGGADVGELFF. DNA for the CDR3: TGCGCCAGCAGCCACCCTGGGACTAGCGGGGGGGCAGATGTCGGGGAGCTGTTTTTT.

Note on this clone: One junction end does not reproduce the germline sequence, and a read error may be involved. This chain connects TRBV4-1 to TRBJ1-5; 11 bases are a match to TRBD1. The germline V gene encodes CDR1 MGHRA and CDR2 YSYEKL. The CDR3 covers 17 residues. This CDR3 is CAGSQATGTGGNQPQHF. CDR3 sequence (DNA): TGCGCCGGCAGCCAAGCAACCGGGACAGGGGGGAATCAGCCCCAGCATTTT.

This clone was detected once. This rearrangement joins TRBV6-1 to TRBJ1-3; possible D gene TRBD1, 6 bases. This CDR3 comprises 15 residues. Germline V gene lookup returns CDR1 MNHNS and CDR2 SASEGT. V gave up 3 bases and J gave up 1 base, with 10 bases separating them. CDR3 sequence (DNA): TGTGCCAGCAGTGAGGGGGGGACATCTGGAAACACCATATATTTT. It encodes CASSEGGTSGNTIYF.

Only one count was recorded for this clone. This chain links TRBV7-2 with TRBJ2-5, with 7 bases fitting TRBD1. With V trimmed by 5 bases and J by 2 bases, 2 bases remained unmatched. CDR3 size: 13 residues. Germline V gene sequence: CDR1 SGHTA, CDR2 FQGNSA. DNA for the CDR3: TGTGCCAGCAGCCGGGACAGACAAGAGACCCAGTACTTC. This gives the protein CASSRDRQETQYF.

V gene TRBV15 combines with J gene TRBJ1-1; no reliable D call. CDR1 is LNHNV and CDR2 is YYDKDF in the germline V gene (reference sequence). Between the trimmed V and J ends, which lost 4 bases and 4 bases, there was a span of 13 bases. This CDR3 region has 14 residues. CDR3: CATSTAGRSTEAFF. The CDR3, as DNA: TGTGCCACCAGCACAGCTGGGAGGTCCACTGAAGCTTTCTTT.

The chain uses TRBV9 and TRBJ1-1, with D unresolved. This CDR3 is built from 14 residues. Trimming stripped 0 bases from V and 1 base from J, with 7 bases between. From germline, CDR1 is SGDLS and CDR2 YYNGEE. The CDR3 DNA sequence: TGTGCCAGCAGCGTAGCTCCCGGGAACACTGAAGCTTTCTTT. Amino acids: CASSVAPGNTEAFF.

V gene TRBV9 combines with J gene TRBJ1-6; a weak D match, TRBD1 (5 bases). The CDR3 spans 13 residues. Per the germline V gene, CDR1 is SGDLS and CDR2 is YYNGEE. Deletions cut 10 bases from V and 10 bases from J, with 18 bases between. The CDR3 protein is CASQGGKTSPLHF. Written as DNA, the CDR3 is TGTGCCTCCCAGGGAGGGAAAACCTCACCCCTCCACTTT.

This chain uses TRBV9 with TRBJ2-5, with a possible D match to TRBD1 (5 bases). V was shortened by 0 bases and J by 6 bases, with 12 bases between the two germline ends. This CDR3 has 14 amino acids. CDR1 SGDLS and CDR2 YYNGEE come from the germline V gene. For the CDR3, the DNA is TGTGCCAGCAGCGTAGGGGGCCTCATCCAGACCCAGTACTTC. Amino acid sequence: CASSVGGLIQTQYF. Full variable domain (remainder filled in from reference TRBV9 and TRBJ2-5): DSGVTQTPKHLITATGQRVTLRCSPRSGDLSVYWYQQSLDQGLQFLIQYYNGEERAKGNILERFSAQQFPDLHSELNLSSLELGDSALYFCASSVGGLIQTQYFGPGTRLLVL.

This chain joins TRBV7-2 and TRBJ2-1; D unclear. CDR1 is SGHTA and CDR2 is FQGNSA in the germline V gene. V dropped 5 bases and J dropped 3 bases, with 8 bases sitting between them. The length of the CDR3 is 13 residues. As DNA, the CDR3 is TGTGCCAGCAGCGTCAATAGCTACAATGAGCAGTTCTTC. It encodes CASSVNSYNEQFF.

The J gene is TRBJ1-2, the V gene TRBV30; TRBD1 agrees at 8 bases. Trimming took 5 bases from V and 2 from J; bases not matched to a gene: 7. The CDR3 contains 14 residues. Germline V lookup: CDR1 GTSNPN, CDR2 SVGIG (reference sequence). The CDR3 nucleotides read TGTGCCTGGTCACAAGGACAGGGCAACTATGGCTACACCTTC. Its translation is CAWSQGQGNYGYTF.

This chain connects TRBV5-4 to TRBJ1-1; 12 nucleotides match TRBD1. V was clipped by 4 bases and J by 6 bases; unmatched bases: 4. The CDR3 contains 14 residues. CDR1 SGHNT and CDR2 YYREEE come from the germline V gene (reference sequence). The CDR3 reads CASSGTGGEAEAFF. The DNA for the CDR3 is TGTGCCAGCAGCGGGACAGGGGGCGAGGCTGAAGCTTTCTTT.

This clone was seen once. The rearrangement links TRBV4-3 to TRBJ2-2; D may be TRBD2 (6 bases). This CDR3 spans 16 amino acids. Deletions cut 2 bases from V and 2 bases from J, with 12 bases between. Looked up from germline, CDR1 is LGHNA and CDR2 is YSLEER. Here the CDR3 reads CASSQLPGLNTGELFF. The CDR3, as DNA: TGCGCCAGCAGCCAACTTCCGGGACTCAACACCGGGGAGCTGTTTTTT.

CDR3 in amino acids: CASSLGPVRAAGEETQYF. CDR3 DNA sequence: TGTGCCAGCAGCTTGGGCCCAGTACGTGCAGCGGGAGAGGAGACCCAGTACTTC. V is TRBV5-5 and J is TRBJ2-5, with TRBD2 matching 8 bases. The length of the CDR3 is 18 residues. V gave up 0 bases and J gave up 5 bases; unmatched junction bases: 15. CDR1 is SGHKS, CDR2 YYEKEE, per germline (reference sequence).

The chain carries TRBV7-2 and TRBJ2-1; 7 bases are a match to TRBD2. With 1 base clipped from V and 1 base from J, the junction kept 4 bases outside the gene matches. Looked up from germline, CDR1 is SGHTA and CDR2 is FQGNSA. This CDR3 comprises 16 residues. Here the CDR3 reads CASSLGSSGSYNEQFF. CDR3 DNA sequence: TGTGCCAGCAGCTTAGGTTCTAGCGGATCCTACAATGAGCAGTTCTTC.

CDR3 loop: CSVGTAFYEQYF. The CDR3 DNA follows: TGCAGCGTTGGGACAGCCTTCTACGAGCAGTACTTC. V usage is TRBV29-1 and J usage is TRBJ2-7; maybe TRBD1 (6 bases). Per the germline V gene, CDR1 is SQVTM and CDR2 is ANQGSEA. CDR3 length equals 12 residues. Trimming shortened V by 4 bases and J by 3 bases, and 10 bases separated the two germline ends.

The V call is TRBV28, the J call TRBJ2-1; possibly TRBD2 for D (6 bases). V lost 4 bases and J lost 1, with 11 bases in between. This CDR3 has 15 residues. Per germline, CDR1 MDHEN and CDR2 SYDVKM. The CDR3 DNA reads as TGTGCCAGCAGTTCCCCGACTAGTTCCTACAATGAGCAGTTCTTC. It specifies CASSSPTSSYNEQFF.

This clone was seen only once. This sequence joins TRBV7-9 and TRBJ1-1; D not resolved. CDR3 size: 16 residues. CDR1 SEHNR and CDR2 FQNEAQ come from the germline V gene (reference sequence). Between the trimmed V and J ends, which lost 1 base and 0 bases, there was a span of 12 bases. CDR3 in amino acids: CASSLVAREVNTEAFF. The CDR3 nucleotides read TGTGCCAGCAGCTTAGTGGCCCGGGAGGTGAACACTGAAGCTTTCTTT.

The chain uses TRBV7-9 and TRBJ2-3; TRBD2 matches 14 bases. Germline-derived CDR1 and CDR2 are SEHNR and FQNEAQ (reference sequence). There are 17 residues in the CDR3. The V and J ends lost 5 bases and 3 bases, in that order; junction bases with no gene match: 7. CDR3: CASSLTSGGGLTDTQYF. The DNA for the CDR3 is TGTGCCAGCAGCCTGACTAGCGGGGGGGGTCTGACAGATACGCAGTATTTT.

The CDR3 nucleotides read TGTGCCAGCAGCTCGACCTACGGGACAGGGGGCTACGAGCAGTACTTC. Its protein is CASSSTYGTGGYEQYF. V gene TRBV11-2 combines with J gene TRBJ2-7, with 11 positions matching TRBD1. Germline CDR1 SGHAT, CDR2 FQNNGV. The CDR3 contains 16 residues. V was pared by 4 bases and J by 3 bases, with 8 bases of the junction left unmatched. The full variable domain, its missing parts supplied by reference TRBV11-2 and TRBJ2-7, is EAGVAQSPRYKIIEKRQSVAFWCNPISGHATLYWYQQILGQGPKLLIQFQNNGVVDDSQLPKDRFSAERLKGVDSTLKIQPAKLEDSAVYLCASSSTYGTGGYEQYFGPGTRLTVT.

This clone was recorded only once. The CDR3 sequence is CASSKGAIRGNEQFF. In nucleotides, the CDR3 is TGTGCCAGTAGTAAGGGGGCCATCCGGGGCAATGAGCAGTTCTTC. V and J are TRBV19 and TRBJ2-1, with 7 bases aligning to TRBD1. Germline CDR1 LNHDA, CDR2 SQIVND (reference sequence). This CDR3 has 15 residues. V gave up 4 bases and J gave up 6 bases; unmatched junction bases: 9. The full variable domain, completed using reference TRBV19 and TRBJ2-1, is DGGITQSPKYLFRKEGQNVTLSCEQNLNHDAMYWYRQDPGQGLRLIYYSQIVNDFQKGDIAEGYSVSREKKESFPLTVTSAQKNPTAFYLCASSKGAIRGNEQFFGPGTRLTVL.

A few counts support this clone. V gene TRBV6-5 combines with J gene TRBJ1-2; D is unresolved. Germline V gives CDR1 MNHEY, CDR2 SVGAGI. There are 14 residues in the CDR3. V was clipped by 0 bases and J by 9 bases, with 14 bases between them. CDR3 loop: CASSYSGGAASYTF. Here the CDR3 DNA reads TGTGCCAGCAGTTACTCGGGAGGCGCAGCAAGCTACACCTTC.

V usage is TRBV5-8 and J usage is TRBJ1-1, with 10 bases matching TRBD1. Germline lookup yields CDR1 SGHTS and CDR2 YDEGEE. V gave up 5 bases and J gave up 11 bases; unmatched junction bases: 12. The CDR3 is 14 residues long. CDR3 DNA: TGTGCCAGCAGACCCGAGACAGGGGGCACGGTGGCTTTCTTT. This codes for CASRPETGGTVAFF.

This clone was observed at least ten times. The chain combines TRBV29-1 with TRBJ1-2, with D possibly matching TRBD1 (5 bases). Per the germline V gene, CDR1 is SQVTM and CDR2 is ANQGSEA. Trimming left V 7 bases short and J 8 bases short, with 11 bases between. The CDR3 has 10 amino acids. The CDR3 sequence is CSARDGGYTF. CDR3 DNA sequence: TGCAGCGCCAGGGATGGGGGCTACACCTTC.

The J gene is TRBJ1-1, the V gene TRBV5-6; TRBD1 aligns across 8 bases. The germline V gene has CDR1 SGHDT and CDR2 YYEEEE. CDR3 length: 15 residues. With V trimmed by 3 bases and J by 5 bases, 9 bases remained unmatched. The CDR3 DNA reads TGTGCCAGCAGCTACCAACAGGGGGGAAGAACTGAAGCTTTCTTT. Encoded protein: CASSYQQGGRTEAFF.

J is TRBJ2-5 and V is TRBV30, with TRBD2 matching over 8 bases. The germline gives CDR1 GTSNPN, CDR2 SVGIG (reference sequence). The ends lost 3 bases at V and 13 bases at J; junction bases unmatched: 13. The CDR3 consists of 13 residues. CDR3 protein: CAWSDQAGEASYF. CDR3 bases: TGTGCCTGGAGCGATCAAGCGGGAGAGGCCTCGTACTTC. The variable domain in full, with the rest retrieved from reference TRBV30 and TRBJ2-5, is SQTIHQWPATLVQPVGSPLSLECTVEGTSNPNLYWYRQAAGRGLQLLFYSVGIGQISSEVPQNLSASRPQDRQFILSSKKLLLSDSGFYLCAWSDQAGEASYFGPGTRLLVL.